These 21 T cell receptor beta chains were sequenced from one sample in a study of blood T cell repertoires in COVID-19. Only in-frame clones appear in the TCRdb table, and some are missing; sequencing was by immunoSEQ multiplex PCR. The sample includes a few hundred thousand clones, roughly 89% seen only once; the top ten take about 1%. The sequencing input was peripheral blood. These receptors all come from a woman between 40 and 50 years old with COVID-19, enrolled during active disease.

V and J are TRBV18 and TRBJ2-1; 9 bases line up with TRBD2. The CDR3 runs 16 residues. Per germline, CDR1 KGHSH and CDR2 LQKENI. After removal of 3 bases from V and 2 bases from J, the junction contained 5 bases not matched to a gene. For the CDR3, the DNA is TGTGCCAGCTCACCGATAGCGGGAGAGACCTACAATGAGCAGTTCTTC. It translates to CASSPIAGETYNEQFF.

The V call is TRBV19, the J call TRBJ1-4; no clear D. This CDR3 comprises 17 residues. CDR1 and CDR2 from the germline V gene are LNHDA and SQIVND (reference sequence). Trimming left V 4 bases short and J 6 bases short, with 21 bases between. The CDR3 coding sequence is TGTGCCAGTAGTACTAAACGAACGATGAGTATATATGAAAAACTGTTTTTT. Its protein is CASSTKRTMSIYEKLFF.

The chain combines TRBV19 with TRBJ1-4, with D hard to call. V shed 6 bases and J shed 11 bases, with 19 bases lying between them. Germline loops: CDR1 LNHDA, CDR2 SQIVND (reference sequence). The CDR3 extends over 14 amino acids. The CDR3 is CASSPDPGLRKLFF. CDR3 nucleotide sequence: TGTGCCAGTAGCCCTGACCCAGGACTTAGGAAACTGTTTTTT.

J is TRBJ2-5 and V is TRBV3-1 (or the pseudogene TRBV3-2); D remains ambiguous. The germline V and J ends were trimmed by 4 bases and 5 bases, with 5 bases remaining between them. This CDR3 has 11 amino acids. The V gene's germline CDR1 is LGHDT and CDR2 YNNKEL (reference sequence). The CDR3 region has the DNA TGTGCCAGCAGCCGCGAGGAGACCCAGTACTTC. As protein: CASSREETQYF.

The chain recombines TRBV28 with TRBJ1-2; D is ambiguous. The CDR3 is made up of 15 amino acids. The germline gives CDR1 MDHEN, CDR2 SYDVKM. V was trimmed by 4 bases and J by 4 bases, leaving 16 bases between them. CDR3 bases: TGTGCCAGCAGTTCTCGCCCGGGATTTGGCTATGGCTACACCTTC. Protein sequence: CASSSRPGFGYGYTF.

This chain joins TRBV5-1 and TRBJ2-1; 7 nucleotides line up with TRBD2. The CDR3 runs 17 residues. J gave up 0 bases and V 4 bases, and 10 bases lay outside the gene matches. Germline V gene sequence: CDR1 SGHRS, CDR2 YFSETQ. The CDR3 DNA reads TGCGCCAGCAGCCGGGACGGGAGGACGAGCTCCTACAATGAGCAGTTCTTC. Residues: CASSRDGRTSSYNEQFF.

The chain joins TRBV23-1 to TRBJ2-1; D is undetermined. TRBV23-1 is an ORF, and what it does is uncertain. The CDR3 extends over 13 amino acids. V was clipped by 3 bases and J by 4 bases, with 7 bases between them. CDR3 sequence reads: CASSHRFYNEQFF. The CDR3 DNA reads TGCGCCAGCAGTCACAGGTTTTACAATGAGCAGTTCTTC.

The chain employs TRBV3-1 (or the pseudogene TRBV3-2) and TRBJ2-5; a weak D match, TRBD1 (5 bases). The germline gives CDR1 LGHDT, CDR2 YNNKEL (reference sequence). Trimming removed 0 bases from V and 2 bases from J, with 10 bases in between. The length of the CDR3 is 15 residues. The CDR3 loop is CASSQDQTDQETQYF. The CDR3 DNA is TGTGCCAGCAGCCAAGATCAGACAGATCAAGAGACCCAGTACTTC.

This chain uses TRBV3-1 (or the pseudogene TRBV3-2) with TRBJ1-5; no reliable D call. Germline CDR1 LGHDT, CDR2 YNNKEL (reference sequence). V was shortened by 1 base and J by 7 bases, with 8 bases between the two germline ends. The CDR3 runs 13 residues. CDR3 residues: CASSQALGQPQHF. CDR3 nucleotide sequence: TGTGCCAGCAGCCAAGCTCTAGGACAGCCCCAGCATTTT.

The V gene is TRBV18, the J gene TRBJ1-3; 7 bases fit TRBD1. Losses at the gene ends were 3 bases for V and 0 bases for J; bases not matched to a gene: 11. Germline CDR1 is KGHSH and CDR2 is LQKENI. The CDR3 contains 18 residues. This chain's CDR3 is CASSPLPPGGNSGNTIYF. In DNA, the CDR3 is TGTGCCAGCTCACCCCTGCCCCCAGGGGGAAACTCTGGAAACACCATATATTTT. Full variable domain (missing parts from reference TRBV18 and TRBJ1-3): NAGVMQNPRHLVRRRGQEARLRCSPMKGHSHVYWYRQLPEEGLKFMVYLQKENIIDESGMPKERFSAEFPKEGPSILRIQQVVRGDSAAYFCASSPLPPGGNSGNTIYFGEGSWLTVV.

This clone was detected a few times. V is TRBV7-8 and J is TRBJ2-7; 7 bases line up with TRBD1. Per germline, CDR1 SGHVS and CDR2 FQNEAQ. The CDR3 runs 14 residues. The V and J ends lost 5 bases and 6 bases, in that order; junction bases with no gene match: 10. The CDR3 nucleotides read TGTGCCAGCAGCCGAGCCGGGGACAGCGCCGAGCAGTACTTC. Its translation: CASSRAGDSAEQYF.

This rearrangement joins TRBV28 to TRBJ1-4, with a possible D match to TRBD1 (5 bases). This CDR3 is 15 amino acids long. Germline loops: CDR1 MDHEN, CDR2 SYDVKM. V lost 2 bases and J 8 bases, leaving 15 bases between the germline ends. In nucleotides, the CDR3 is TGTGCCAGCAGTTTAAGTGGGCAGGGTGGAGAAAAACTGTTTTTT. Encoded protein: CASSLSGQGGEKLFF.

This chain links TRBV27 with TRBJ2-7, with 7 bases fitting TRBD1. This CDR3 has 16 amino acids. V was clipped by 6 bases and J by 3 bases; unmatched bases: 14. Germline V lookup: CDR1 MNHEY, CDR2 SMNVEV (reference sequence). The CDR3 region has the DNA TGTGCCAGCAGCTCCTTGTTCCGGGACAGACACTACGAGCAGTACTTC. Translation: CASSSLFRDRHYEQYF.

The J gene is TRBJ2-7, the V gene TRBV7-8; 10 positions agree with TRBD1. Germline V CDR1 and CDR2: SGHVS, FQNEAQ. Germline trimming cut 1 base from V and 4 bases from J; bases unmatched to any gene: 4. The CDR3 spans 15 residues. The CDR3 DNA reads as TGTGCCAGCAGCTTAGGTCGGACAGGGGGGTACGAGCAGTACTTC. The encoded protein is CASSLGRTGGYEQYF.

The gene calls are TRBV7-9 and TRBJ1-6, with D perhaps TRBD1 (6 bases). The V end lost 7 bases, the J end lost 6 bases, and 16 bases lay between the germline ends. CDR3 length: 15 amino acids. Germline CDR1 and CDR2: SEHNR and FQNEAQ (reference sequence). The CDR3 nucleotides are TGTGCCAGCAACCTCGGGGGGACAACTAATTCACCCCTCCACTTT. This translates into CASNLGGTTNSPLHF.

This rearrangement joins TRBV4-3 to TRBJ2-3; a weak D match, TRBD1 (6 bases). Germline V gene lookup returns CDR1 LGHNA and CDR2 YSLEER. This CDR3 contains 15 residues. V dropped 2 bases and J dropped 2 bases, with 11 bases sitting between them. The CDR3 coding sequence is TGCGCCAGCAGCCAACACCGGGACAACACAGATACGCAGTATTTT. Its protein is CASSQHRDNTDTQYF.

The chain has TRBV18 and TRBJ2-2; 8 bases are a match to TRBD1. Germline V gene data show CDR1 as KGHSH and CDR2 as LQKENI. After removal of 2 bases from V and 2 bases from J, the junction contained 7 bases not matched to a gene. The CDR3 sequence is 17 residues long. The CDR3 region has the DNA TGTGCCAGCTCACCAAGGAGACAGGGGATCAACACCGGGGAGCTGTTTTTT. This gives the protein CASSPRRQGINTGELFF. Full variable domain (outside the CDR3, taken from reference TRBV18 and TRBJ2-2): NAGVMQNPRHLVRRRGQEARLRCSPMKGHSHVYWYRQLPEEGLKFMVYLQKENIIDESGMPKERFSAEFPKEGPSILRIQQVVRGDSAAYFCASSPRRQGINTGELFFGEGSRLTVL.

The CDR3 nucleotides are TGTGCCAGTAGTGCCCAGGGGAACAATGAGCAGTTCTTC. Translated: CASSAQGNNEQFF. The gene calls are TRBV19 and TRBJ2-1; D possibly corresponds to TRBD1 (6 bases). Germline V gene lookup returns CDR1 LNHDA and CDR2 SQIVND (reference sequence). Trimming removed 5 bases at V and 5 bases at J, with 10 bases between. The CDR3 loop spans 13 amino acids. Filled out from reference TRBV19 and TRBJ2-1, the complete variable domain reads DGGITQSPKYLFRKEGQNVTLSCEQNLNHDAMYWYRQDPGQGLRLIYYSQIVNDFQKGDIAEGYSVSREKKESFPLTVTSAQKNPTAFYLCASSAQGNNEQFFGPGTRLTVL.

This chain connects TRBV2 to TRBJ1-5; 12 positions agree with TRBD1. This CDR3 is built from 18 residues. Germline CDR1 SNHLY, CDR2 FYNNEI. J was trimmed by 3 bases and V by 1 base; bases with no gene match: 7. The DNA for the CDR3 is TGTGCCAGCAGTGAAGTAGGGACAGGGGGCCCCTTCAATCAGCCCCAGCATTTT. Protein product: CASSEVGTGGPFNQPQHF. Supplemented by reference TRBV2 and TRBJ1-5, the full variable domain reads EPEVTQTPSHQVTQMGQEVILRCVPISNHLYFYWYRQILGQKVEFLVSFYNNEISEKSEIFDDQFSVERPDGSNFTLKIRSTKLEDSAMYFCASSEVGTGGPFNQPQHFGDGTRLSIL.

This chain connects TRBV6-2 or TRBV6-3 to TRBJ1-3; D call uncertain. V was cut by 4 bases and J by 6 bases, with 13 bases left in between. The CDR3 length is 14 residues. Looked up from germline, CDR1 is MNHEY and CDR2 is SVGEGT. The CDR3 DNA follows: TGTGCCAGCAGTTCCGACGGGGTCGTAAACACCATATATTTT. Amino acid sequence: CASSSDGVVNTIYF.

Written as DNA, the CDR3 is TGTGCCAGCAACCCGGGGACAGGGTTCAGTGGCTACACCTTC. Translation gives CASNPGTGFSGYTF. V usage is TRBV28 and J usage is TRBJ1-2; 9 nucleotides line up with TRBD1. The CDR3 is 14 residues long. V shed 7 bases, J shed 7 bases, and the junction held 10 bases outside the gene matches. Germline assignment: CDR1 MDHEN and CDR2 SYDVKM.